The text below deals with one T cell receptor (beta chain). This sample was included in a study of blood T cell repertoires in COVID-19. At the level of the study: Nucleic acid was either cDNA or gDNA, and it came from T cells, B-cell-depleted T cells, or PBMCs.

Trimming pared 0 bases from V and 0 bases from J, leaving 13 bases between. The CDR3 extends over 18 amino acids. Germline lookup yields CDR1 SGDLS and CDR2 YYNGEE. Generated by immunoSEQ multiplex PCR, the TCRdb table keeps only in-frame clones and is missing some. The sample has more than 150,000 clones; approximately 85% are singletons. Donors were grouped by their self-reported clinical history. Sequencing input: PBMCs or T cells enriched from blood (not recorded which). The TCR originated in a man in his forties or fifties who had recovered from COVID-19. V gene TRBV9 combines with J gene TRBJ2-6; D gene ambiguous. CDR3 amino acids: CASSVVAERSSGANVLTF. CDR3 nucleotides: TGTGCCAGCAGCGTAGTTGCGGAACGCAGCTCTGGGGCCAACGTCCTGACTTTC.